The entry below describes one TCR beta chain. The data were taken from a study of blood T cell repertoires in COVID-19. As originally analysed: By means of reference gene primer amplification, nucleated cell counts were estimated. The table came from immunoSEQ multiplex PCR; TCRdb's copy has only in-frame clones and leaves some out. V and J calls plus clone size are reproduced from that table; the DNA served to infer D and trimming. The data hold around 230,000 clones, with 75% to 90% observed a single time. After removal of 0 bases from V and 8 bases from J, the junction contained 5 bases not matched to a gene. The CDR3 runs to 15 residues. Germline V gene lookup returns CDR1 SGDLS and CDR2 YYNGEE.

The chain recombines TRBV9 with TRBJ1-6; 7 nucleotides match TRBD1. This TCR derives from a woman in her 70s with active or convalescent COVID-19. The sequenced material came from peripheral blood. The CDR3 spells CASSVGDSLDSPLHF. As DNA, the CDR3 is TGTGCCAGCAGCGTAGGGGACAGTTTGGATTCACCCCTCCACTTT.